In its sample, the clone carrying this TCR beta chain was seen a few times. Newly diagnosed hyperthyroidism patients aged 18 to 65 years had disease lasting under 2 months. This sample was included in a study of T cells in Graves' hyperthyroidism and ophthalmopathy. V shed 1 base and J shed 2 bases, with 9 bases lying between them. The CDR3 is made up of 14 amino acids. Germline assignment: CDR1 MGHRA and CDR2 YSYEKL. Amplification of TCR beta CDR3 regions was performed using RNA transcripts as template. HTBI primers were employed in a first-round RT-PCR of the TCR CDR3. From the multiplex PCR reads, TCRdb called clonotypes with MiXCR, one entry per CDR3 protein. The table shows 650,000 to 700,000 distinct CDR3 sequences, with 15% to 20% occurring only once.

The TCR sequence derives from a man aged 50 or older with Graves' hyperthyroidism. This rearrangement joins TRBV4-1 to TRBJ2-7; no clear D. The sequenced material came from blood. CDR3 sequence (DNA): TGCGCCAGCAGCCAAGTAACGGTGCCCTACGAGCAGTACTTC. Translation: CASSQVTVPYEQYF.